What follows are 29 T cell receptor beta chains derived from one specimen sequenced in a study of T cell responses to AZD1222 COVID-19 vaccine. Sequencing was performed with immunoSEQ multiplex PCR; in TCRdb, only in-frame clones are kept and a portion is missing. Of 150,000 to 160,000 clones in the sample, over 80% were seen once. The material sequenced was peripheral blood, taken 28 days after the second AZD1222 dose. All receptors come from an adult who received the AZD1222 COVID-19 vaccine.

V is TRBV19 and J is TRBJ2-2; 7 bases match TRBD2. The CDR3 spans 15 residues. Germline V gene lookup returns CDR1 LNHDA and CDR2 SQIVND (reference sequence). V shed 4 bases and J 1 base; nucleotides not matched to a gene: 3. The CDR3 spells CASSSAGVNTGELFF. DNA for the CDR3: TGTGCCAGTAGTAGTGCGGGGGTGAACACCGGGGAGCTGTTTTTT.

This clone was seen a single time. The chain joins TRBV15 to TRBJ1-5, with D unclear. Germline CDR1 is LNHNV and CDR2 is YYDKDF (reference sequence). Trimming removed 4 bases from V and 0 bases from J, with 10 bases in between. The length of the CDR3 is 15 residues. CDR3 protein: CATSMASSSNQPQHF. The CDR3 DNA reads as TGTGCCACCAGCATGGCTTCTTCTAGCAATCAGCCCCAGCATTTT.

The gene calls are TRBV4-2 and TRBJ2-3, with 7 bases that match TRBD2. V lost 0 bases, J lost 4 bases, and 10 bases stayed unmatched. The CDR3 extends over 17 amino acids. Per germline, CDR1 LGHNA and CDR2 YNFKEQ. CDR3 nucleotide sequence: TGTGCCAGCAGCCAAGATTATTGGCGGGAGCCCGCAGATACGCAGTATTTT. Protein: CASSQDYWREPADTQYF.

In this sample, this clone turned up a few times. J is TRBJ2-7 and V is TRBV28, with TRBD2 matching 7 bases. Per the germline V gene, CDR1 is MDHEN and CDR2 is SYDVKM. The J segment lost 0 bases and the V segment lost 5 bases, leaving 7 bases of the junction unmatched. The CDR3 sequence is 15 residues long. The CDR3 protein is CASSPWRDYSYEQYF. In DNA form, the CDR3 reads TGTGCCAGCAGTCCATGGCGGGACTACTCCTACGAGCAGTACTTC.

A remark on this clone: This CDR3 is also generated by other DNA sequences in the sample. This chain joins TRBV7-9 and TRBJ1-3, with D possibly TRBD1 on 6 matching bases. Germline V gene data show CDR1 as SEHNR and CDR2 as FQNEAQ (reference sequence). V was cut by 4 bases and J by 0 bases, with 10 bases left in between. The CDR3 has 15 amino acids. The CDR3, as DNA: TGTGCCAGCAGCTCAGACAGGAGCTCTGGAAACACCATATATTTT. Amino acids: CASSSDRSSGNTIYF.

CDR3 sequence (DNA): TGTGCCAGCAGCCGAACAGGACTAGCGGGAGTAGAGACCCAGTACTTC. Encoded protein: CASSRTGLAGVETQYF. The chain has TRBV7-3 and TRBJ2-5; 13 bases are a match to TRBD2. Germline V gene sequence: CDR1 SGHTA, CDR2 FQGTGA. J lost 4 bases, V lost 5 bases, and 7 bases had no gene match. This CDR3 has 16 amino acids.

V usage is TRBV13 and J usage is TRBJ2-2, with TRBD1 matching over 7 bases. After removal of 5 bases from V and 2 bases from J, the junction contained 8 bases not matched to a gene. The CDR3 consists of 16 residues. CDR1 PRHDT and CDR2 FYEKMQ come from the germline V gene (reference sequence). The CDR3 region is CASSPQTGPNTGELFF. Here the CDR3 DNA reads TGTGCCAGCAGCCCGCAGACAGGGCCCAACACCGGGGAGCTGTTTTTT.

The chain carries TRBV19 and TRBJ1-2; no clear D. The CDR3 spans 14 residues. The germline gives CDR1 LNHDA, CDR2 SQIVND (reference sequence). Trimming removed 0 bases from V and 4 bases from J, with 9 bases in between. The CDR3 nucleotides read TGTGCCAGTAGTATAGAAGCCGGAGGCTATGGCTACACCTTC. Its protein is CASSIEAGGYGYTF.

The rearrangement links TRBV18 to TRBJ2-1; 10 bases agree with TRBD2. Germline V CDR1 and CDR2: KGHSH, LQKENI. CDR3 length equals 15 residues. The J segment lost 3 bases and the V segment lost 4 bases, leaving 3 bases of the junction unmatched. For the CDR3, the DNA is TGTGCCAGCTCACGAGGACTAGCGGACTACAATGAGCAGTTCTTC. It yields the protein CASSRGLADYNEQFF.

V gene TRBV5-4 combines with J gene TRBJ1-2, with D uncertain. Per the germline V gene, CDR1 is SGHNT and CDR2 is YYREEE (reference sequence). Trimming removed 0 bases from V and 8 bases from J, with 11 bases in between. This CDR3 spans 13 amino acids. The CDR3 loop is CASSLVGFGGYTF. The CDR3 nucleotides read TGTGCCAGCAGCTTGGTGGGTTTCGGGGGCTACACCTTC. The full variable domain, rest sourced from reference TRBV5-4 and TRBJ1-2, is ETGVTQSPTHLIKTRGQQVTLRCSSQSGHNTVSWYQQALGQGPQFIFQYYREEENGRGNFPPRFSGLQFPNYSSELNVNALELDDSALYLCASSLVGFGGYTFGSGTRLTVV.

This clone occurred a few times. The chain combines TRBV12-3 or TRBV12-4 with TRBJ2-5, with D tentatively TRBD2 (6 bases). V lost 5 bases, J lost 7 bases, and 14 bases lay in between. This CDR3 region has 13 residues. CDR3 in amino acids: CASSANRGGTQYF. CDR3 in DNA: TGTGCCAGCAGTGCAAACCGGGGAGGGACCCAGTACTTC.

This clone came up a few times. The CDR3 region is CASSLQDTGVRYTF. In nucleotides, the CDR3 is TGTGCCAGCAGCTTGCAGGACACAGGGGTACGCTACACCTTC. The rearrangement uses TRBV5-4 and TRBJ1-2, with 7 bases lining up with TRBD1. V was clipped by 1 base and J by 9 bases; unmatched bases: 9. The CDR3 contains 14 residues. The V gene's germline CDR1 is SGHNT and CDR2 YYREEE (reference sequence).

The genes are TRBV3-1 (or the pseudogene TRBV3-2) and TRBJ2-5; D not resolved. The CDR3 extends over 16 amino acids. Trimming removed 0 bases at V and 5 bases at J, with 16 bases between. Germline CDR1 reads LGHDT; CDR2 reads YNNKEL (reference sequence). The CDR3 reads CASSQDVTSGFETQYF. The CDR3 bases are TGTGCCAGCAGCCAAGACGTAACCAGTGGCTTTGAGACCCAGTACTTC.

The CDR3 DNA reads TGTGCCGTAGCCACGGTCTCCCCTCAAGCTTTCTTT. The encoded protein is CAVATVSPQAFF. The J gene is TRBJ1-1, the V gene TRBV6-5; D unclear. V was trimmed by 11 bases and J by 9 bases, leaving 19 bases between them. The CDR3 spans 12 residues. Germline lookup yields CDR1 MNHEY and CDR2 SVGAGI.

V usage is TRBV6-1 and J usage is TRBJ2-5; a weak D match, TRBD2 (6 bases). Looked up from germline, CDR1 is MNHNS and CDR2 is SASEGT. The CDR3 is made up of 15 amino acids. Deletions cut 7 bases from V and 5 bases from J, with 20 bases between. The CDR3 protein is CASIFRSGGGETQYF. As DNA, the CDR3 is TGTGCCAGCATATTTCGATCGGGTGGAGGGGAGACCCAGTACTTC.

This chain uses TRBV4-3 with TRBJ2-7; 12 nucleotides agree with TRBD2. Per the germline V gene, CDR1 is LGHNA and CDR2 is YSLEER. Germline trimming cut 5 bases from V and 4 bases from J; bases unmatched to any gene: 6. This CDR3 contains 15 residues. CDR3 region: CASSNRLAGEYEQYF. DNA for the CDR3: TGCGCCAGCAGCAACCGACTAGCGGGGGAGTACGAGCAGTACTTC.

The CDR3 coding sequence is TGTGCCACCAGCAGAGAAATTGGCCTACAGGGAATGACCGGGGAGCTGTTTTTT. This sequence encodes CATSREIGLQGMTGELFF. The V call is TRBV15, the J call TRBJ2-2, with D possibly matching TRBD1 (6 bases). This CDR3 comprises 18 residues. The V end lost 0 bases, the J end lost 5 bases, and 19 bases lay between the germline ends. Germline-derived CDR1 and CDR2 are LNHNV and YYDKDF (reference sequence).

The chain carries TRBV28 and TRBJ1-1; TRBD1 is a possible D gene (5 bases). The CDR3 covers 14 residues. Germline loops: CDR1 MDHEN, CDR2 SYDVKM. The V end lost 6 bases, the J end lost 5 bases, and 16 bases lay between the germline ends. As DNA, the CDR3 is TGTGCCAGCAGAACGGGACTCTCGAGGACTGAAGCTTTCTTT. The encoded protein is CASRTGLSRTEAFF.

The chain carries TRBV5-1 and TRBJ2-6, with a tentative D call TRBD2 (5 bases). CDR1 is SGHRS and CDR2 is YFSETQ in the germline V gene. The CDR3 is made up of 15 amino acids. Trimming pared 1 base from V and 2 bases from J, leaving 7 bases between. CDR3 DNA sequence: TGCGCCAGCAGCTTGTACGGGACTGGGGCCAACGTCCTGACTTTC. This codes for CASSLYGTGANVLTF.

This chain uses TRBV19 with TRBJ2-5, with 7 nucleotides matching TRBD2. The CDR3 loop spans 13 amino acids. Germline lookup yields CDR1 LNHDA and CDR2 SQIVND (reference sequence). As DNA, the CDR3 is TGTGCATCGGGGGGACCGTACCAAGAGACCCAGTACTTC. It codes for CASGGPYQETQYF.

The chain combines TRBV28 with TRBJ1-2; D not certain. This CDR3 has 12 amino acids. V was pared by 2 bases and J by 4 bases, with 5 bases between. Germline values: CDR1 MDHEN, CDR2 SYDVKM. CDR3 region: CASSLGSYGYTF. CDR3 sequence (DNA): TGTGCCAGCAGTTTAGGCAGCTATGGCTACACCTTC.

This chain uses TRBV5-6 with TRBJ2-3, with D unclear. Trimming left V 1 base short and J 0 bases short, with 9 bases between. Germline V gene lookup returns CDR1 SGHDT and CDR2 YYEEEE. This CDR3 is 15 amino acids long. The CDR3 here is CASSLSPSSTDTQYF. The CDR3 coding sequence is TGTGCCAGCAGCTTGAGTCCCTCTAGCACAGATACGCAGTATTTT.

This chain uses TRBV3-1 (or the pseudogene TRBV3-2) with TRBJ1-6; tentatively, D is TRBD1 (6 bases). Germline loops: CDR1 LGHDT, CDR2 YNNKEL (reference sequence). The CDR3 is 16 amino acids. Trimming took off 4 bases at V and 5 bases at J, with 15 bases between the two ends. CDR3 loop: CASSRTYWTDNSPLHF. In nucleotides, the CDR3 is TGTGCCAGCAGCCGGACGTACTGGACAGATAATTCACCCCTCCACTTT.

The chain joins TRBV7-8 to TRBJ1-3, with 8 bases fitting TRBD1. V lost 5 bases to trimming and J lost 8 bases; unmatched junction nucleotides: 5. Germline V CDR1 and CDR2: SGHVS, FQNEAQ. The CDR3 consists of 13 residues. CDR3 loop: CASSPRGRDTIYF. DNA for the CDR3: TGTGCCAGCAGCCCCAGGGGGCGAGACACCATATATTTT. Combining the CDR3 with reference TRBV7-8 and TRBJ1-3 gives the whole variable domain GAGVSQSPRYKVAKRGQDVALRCDPISGHVSLFWYQQALGQGPEFLTYFQNEAQLDKSGLPSDRFFAERPEGSVSTLKIQRTQQEDSAVYLCASSPRGRDTIYFGEGSWLTVV.

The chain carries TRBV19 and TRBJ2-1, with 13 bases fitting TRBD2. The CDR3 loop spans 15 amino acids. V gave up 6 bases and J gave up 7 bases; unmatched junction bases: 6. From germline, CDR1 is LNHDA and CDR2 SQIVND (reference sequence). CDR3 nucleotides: TGTGCCAGTAGGATTACTAGCGGGAGGGGAAATGAGCAGTTCTTC. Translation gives CASRITSGRGNEQFF.

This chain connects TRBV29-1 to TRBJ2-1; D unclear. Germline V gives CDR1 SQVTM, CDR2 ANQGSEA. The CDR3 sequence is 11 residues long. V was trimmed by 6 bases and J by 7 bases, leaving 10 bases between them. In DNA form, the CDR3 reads TGCAGCGTCAACTGGGTTAATGAGCAGTTCTTC. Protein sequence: CSVNWVNEQFF.

DNA for the CDR3: TGTGCCAGCAGCGTAGTGACTGCGAACACCGGGGAGCTGTTTTTT. Its translation is CASSVVTANTGELFF. The chain couples TRBV9 to TRBJ2-2; D ambiguous. Trimming removed 0 bases from V and 0 bases from J, with 6 bases in between. The CDR3 totals 15 residues. The germline V gene encodes CDR1 SGDLS and CDR2 YYNGEE.

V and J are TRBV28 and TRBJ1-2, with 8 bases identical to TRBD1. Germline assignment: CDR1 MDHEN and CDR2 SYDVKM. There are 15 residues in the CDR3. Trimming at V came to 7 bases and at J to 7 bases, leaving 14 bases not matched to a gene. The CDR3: CASITPTGTGSGYTF. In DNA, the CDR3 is TGTGCCAGCATTACCCCTACCGGGACAGGATCTGGCTACACCTTC.

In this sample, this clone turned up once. The CDR3 loop reads CATSERDRLGVYGYTF. The DNA of the CDR3 is TGTGCCACCAGTGAGCGGGACCGTCTGGGCGTCTATGGCTACACCTTC. The V gene is TRBV24-1, the J gene TRBJ1-2; the D gene is possibly TRBD1 (5 bases). In germline, CDR1 is KGHDR, CDR2 SFDVKD. V shed 4 bases and J shed 4 bases, with 18 bases lying between them. The CDR3 runs 16 residues.